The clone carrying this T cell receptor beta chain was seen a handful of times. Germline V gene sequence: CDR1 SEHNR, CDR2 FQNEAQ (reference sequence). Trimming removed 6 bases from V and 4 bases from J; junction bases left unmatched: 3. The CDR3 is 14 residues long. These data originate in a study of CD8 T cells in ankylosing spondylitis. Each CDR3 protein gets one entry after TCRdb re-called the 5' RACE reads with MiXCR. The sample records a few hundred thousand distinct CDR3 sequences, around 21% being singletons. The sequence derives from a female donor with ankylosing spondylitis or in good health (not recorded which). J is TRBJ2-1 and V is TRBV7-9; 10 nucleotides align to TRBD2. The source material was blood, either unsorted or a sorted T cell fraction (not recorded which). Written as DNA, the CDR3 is TGTGCCAGCAGACGAGCGGGAGGGTACAATGAGCAGTTCTTC. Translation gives CASRRAGGYNEQFF.